The present T cell receptor (beta chain) was sequenced within a study of blood T cell repertoires in COVID-19. Overall study: The origin of the acute and convalescent COVID-19 samples was the United States, Italy and Spain. PBMCs, B-cell-depleted T cells, or T cells provided the cDNA or gDNA that made up the material.

The V and J ends lost 2 bases and 5 bases, in that order; junction bases with no gene match: 11. The CDR3 sequence is 16 residues long. CDR1 and CDR2 from the germline V gene are KGHSH and LQKENI. This clone has just one count. Original data processing: Reference gene primer amplification gave nucleated cell count estimates. Clones were read by immunoSEQ multiplex PCR, and TCRdb kept only the in-frame ones, dropping some. The V and J calls and clone size were taken over from that table, and D and trimming were inferred from the DNA. The table has approximately 68,000 clones, more than 80% seen once. This rearrangement joins TRBV18 to TRBJ2-7; 8 nucleotides match TRBD1. The source is a woman of 80 years or more with active or convalescent COVID-19. Sample: peripheral blood. The CDR3 nucleotides read TGTGCCAGCTCACCATTACATAACTCAGGGGGCAACGAGCAGTACTTC. Amino acid sequence: CASSPLHNSGGNEQYF. Variable domain in full (rest from reference TRBV18 and TRBJ2-7): NAGVMQNPRHLVRRRGQEARLRCSPMKGHSHVYWYRQLPEEGLKFMVYLQKENIIDESGMPKERFSAEFPKEGPSILRIQQVVRGDSAAYFCASSPLHNSGGNEQYFGPGTRLTVT.